This passage covers 2 T cell receptor beta chains from one sample sequenced in a study of T cells after yellow fever vaccination. MiXCR, applied by TCRdb to the 5' RACE reads, yields one record per CDR3 protein. The table has about 74,000 distinct CDR3 sequences, approximately 7.7% seen once; the top ten hold around a third. The material sequenced was CD8+ T cells sorted from PBMCs, taken 5 days after the first yellow fever vaccination. The receptors shown here come from a man in his late teens or twenties who received the YFV17D yellow fever vaccine.

This chain connects TRBV5-1 to TRBJ2-5, with no clear D. V was clipped by 1 base and J by 2 bases, with 12 bases between them. Per the germline V gene, CDR1 is SGHRS and CDR2 is YFSETQ. The CDR3 spans 15 residues. DNA of the CDR3: TGCGCCAGCAGCTTGCGGTCAGGCACACAAGAGACCCAGTACTTC. It yields the protein CASSLRSGTQETQYF.

This clonotype appeared a few times. J is TRBJ2-7 and V is TRBV11-2; 8 nucleotides match TRBD1. CDR3 length: 14 residues. The V gene end was trimmed by 5 bases and the J gene end by 3 bases; junction bases not matched to a gene: 6. Germline V gene sequence: CDR1 SGHAT, CDR2 FQNNGV. The CDR3 is CASSRTGNFYEQYV. The CDR3 bases are TGTGCCAGCAGCCGGACAGGGAACTTCTACGAGCAGTACGTC.